The entry below describes one T cell receptor (beta chain). Its cognate antigen is unknown. It was with 60 Vbeta and 13 Jbeta primers that the PCR ran. Only in-frame clones appear in the TCRdb table, and some are missing; sequencing was by immunoSEQ multiplex PCR. Seen here are over 20,000 clones, about 70% observed once, and the top ten hold 4.4%. This CDR3 has 15 residues. Germline CDR1 is SSHAT and CDR2 is FNYEAQ (reference sequence). The V gene lost 2 bases and the J gene lost 4 bases, with 14 bases spanning the gap. The data were obtained in a study of cytomegalovirus exposure and HLA in healthy donors. Regarding the study as a whole: No immune exposure information besides CMV serostatus was available. Per a later analysis, HLA-associated TCR beta chains showed more clonal expansion than other, equally common TCR beta chains.

Sequencing used PBMCs. The receptor was isolated from a woman between 50 and 59 years old in good health and CMV-seronegative. The J gene is TRBJ2-5, the V gene TRBV7-7; a possible D gene is TRBD2 (5 bases). CDR3 in amino acids: CASSLFYSRGETQYF. As DNA, the CDR3 is TGTGCCAGCAGCTTATTTTACAGTCGGGGAGAGACCCAGTACTTC.